Each of the 12 T cell receptor beta chains below was sequenced from the same sample in a study of blood T cells in healthy people across ages. The use of a sample-barcoded 5' primer and a J-beta primer mix characterized a second PCR of about 6 to 12 cycles. TCRdb re-called the 5' RACE reads with MiXCR, one entry per CDR3 protein. This table has fewer than 2,000,000 distinct CDR3 sequences, around 36% appearing once. The sample taken for sequencing was blood. These receptor sequences come from a woman aged 25 to 39 in good health.

The chain links TRBV28 to TRBJ1-5; D not certain. The germline gives CDR1 MDHEN, CDR2 SYDVKM. There are 14 residues in the CDR3. Trimming removed 3 bases at V and 2 bases at J, with 8 bases between. The CDR3: CASSLSFGNQPQHF. In nucleotides, the CDR3 is TGTGCCAGCAGTTTGAGTTTTGGCAATCAGCCCCAGCATTTT.

The chain combines TRBV6-1 with TRBJ1-5, with 9 bases matching TRBD1. J was trimmed by 2 bases and V by 6 bases; bases with no gene match: 5. The germline CDR1 and CDR2 sequences are MNHNS and SASEGT. The CDR3 loop spans 15 amino acids. CDR3 in amino acids: CASRQQGAGNQPQHF. CDR3 DNA sequence: TGTGCCAGCAGACAACAGGGGGCCGGCAATCAGCCCCAGCATTTT.

This clonotype was counted only a few times. V gene TRBV29-1 combines with J gene TRBJ2-1; D is uncertain. Per the germline V gene, CDR1 is SQVTM and CDR2 is ANQGSEA. The ends were cut back, 4 bases at V and 1 base at J, with 14 bases in the middle. The CDR3 covers 15 residues. The DNA of the CDR3 is TGCAGCGTTGTAAGGGTTGATACTTCCTACAATGAGCAGTTCTTC. Amino acid sequence: CSVVRVDTSYNEQFF.

The chain recombines TRBV5-1 with TRBJ2-1; 12 nucleotides line up with TRBD2. Trimming at V came to 4 bases and at J to 6 bases, leaving 8 bases not matched to a gene. In germline, CDR1 is SGHRS, CDR2 YFSETQ. The CDR3 extends over 16 amino acids. The CDR3 nucleotides are TGCGCCAGCAGCGCTAGCGGGAGGGCCGATGGCAATGAGCAGTTCTTC. Translated, it gives CASSASGRADGNEQFF.

The chain combines TRBV24-1 with TRBJ2-3; tentative D call: TRBD1 (6 bases). The CDR3 loop spans 16 amino acids. The germline gives CDR1 KGHDR, CDR2 SFDVKD. Trimming removed 2 bases at V and 1 base at J, with 12 bases between. CDR3 DNA sequence: TGTGCCACCAGTGATTCGGTACAGGGCGGCACAGATACGCAGTATTTT. It is translated as CATSDSVQGGTDTQYF.

The gene calls are TRBV28 and TRBJ1-4; D is undetermined. CDR1 is MDHEN, CDR2 SYDVKM, per germline. V was cut by 6 bases and J by 7 bases, with 15 bases left in between. This CDR3 region has 14 residues. The CDR3 reads CASSPALLGEKLFF. The CDR3 DNA follows: TGTGCCAGCAGCCCCGCACTCTTGGGTGAAAAACTGTTTTTT.

The chain links TRBV12-3 or TRBV12-4 to TRBJ1-2; TRBD1 is a possible D gene (6 bases). Trimming took 1 base from V and 3 from J, leaving 15 bases between them. The CDR3 consists of 16 residues. The CDR3 spells CASSLGVGGLDYGYTF. The CDR3 DNA sequence: TGTGCCAGCAGTTTAGGGGTCGGGGGCTTGGACTATGGCTACACCTTC.

This clonotype has more than one count but fewer than ten. The V and J genes are TRBV29-1 and TRBJ2-3, with 9 positions matching TRBD2. The CDR3 contains 14 residues. Germline V gene lookup returns CDR1 SQVTM and CDR2 ANQGSEA. The trim removed 8 bases at V and 5 bases at J, leaving 11 bases unmatched. CDR3 residues: CSYKPGLARDTQYF. The CDR3 DNA follows: TGCAGCTATAAGCCGGGACTAGCTAGAGATACGCAGTATTTT.

The gene calls are TRBV7-3 and TRBJ2-3; weak D call: TRBD2 (5 bases). The CDR3 has 15 residues. In germline, CDR1 is SGHTA, CDR2 FQGTGA. V was pared by 1 base and J by 3 bases, with 11 bases between. DNA of the CDR3: TGTGCCAGCAGCTTAATGGGGAGTAGGACAGATACGCAGTATTTT. Its translation: CASSLMGSRTDTQYF.

As regards this clonotype: Given a much more abundant clone one base away, this may be a read error. The chain is built from TRBV27 and TRBJ2-5; possibly TRBD1 or TRBD2 for D (5 bases each). The V end was cut by 4 bases, the J end by 1 base, with 13 bases between. This CDR3 region has 15 residues. Germline CDR1 MNHEY, CDR2 SMNVEV (reference sequence). The CDR3 nucleotides read TGTGCCAGCAGTTCCCCGAGGGGCGGCCAAGAGACCCAGTACTTC. Translated, it gives CASSSPRGGQETQYF.

The chain has TRBV7-2 and TRBJ2-3; TRBD2 agrees at 9 bases. Germline values: CDR1 SGHTA, CDR2 FQGNSA. V shed 4 bases, J shed 6 bases, and the junction held 11 bases outside the gene matches. This CDR3 is built from 16 residues. The CDR3 is CASSYLRAGGGDTQYF. The CDR3 DNA reads as TGTGCCAGCAGCTATCTTCGAGCGGGGGGTGGCGATACGCAGTATTTT.

This clonotype has more than one count but fewer than ten. The V call is TRBV6-5, the J call TRBJ2-1, with TRBD2 matching over 9 bases. Looked up from germline, CDR1 is MNHEY and CDR2 is SVGAGI. Trimming took 5 bases from V and 0 from J; bases not matched to a gene: 5. This CDR3 has 16 amino acids. CDR3 residues: CASSRGGRGSYNEQFF. The CDR3 DNA is TGTGCCAGCAGTAGGGGCGGGAGGGGCTCCTACAATGAGCAGTTCTTC.